The clone carrying this T cell receptor beta chain appeared many times. This specimen comes from a study of patients and donors after allogeneic stem cell transplantation. Germline CDR1 and CDR2: DFQATT and SNEGSKA (reference sequence). V lost 3 bases to trimming and J lost 5 bases, with 11 bases between them. The CDR3 extends over 14 amino acids. TCRdb reanalysed the RT-PCR reads using MiXCR and keeps one entry per CDR3 protein. Here the sample spans roughly 230,000 distinct CDR3 sequences, 14% being singletons. Sequencing was performed on blood, either unsorted or a sorted T cell fraction (not recorded which). This chain links TRBV20-1 with TRBJ1-6; no definite D call. The sequence was obtained from a human donor who was either an allogeneic HSCT recipient or a stem cell or donor lymphocyte infusion donor (not recorded which). It is not recorded whose cells these are; they may come from a transplant donor. The CDR3 here is CSASSVRDNSPLHF. Written as DNA, the CDR3 is TGCAGTGCTAGTTCGGTACGGGATAATTCACCCCTCCACTTT.